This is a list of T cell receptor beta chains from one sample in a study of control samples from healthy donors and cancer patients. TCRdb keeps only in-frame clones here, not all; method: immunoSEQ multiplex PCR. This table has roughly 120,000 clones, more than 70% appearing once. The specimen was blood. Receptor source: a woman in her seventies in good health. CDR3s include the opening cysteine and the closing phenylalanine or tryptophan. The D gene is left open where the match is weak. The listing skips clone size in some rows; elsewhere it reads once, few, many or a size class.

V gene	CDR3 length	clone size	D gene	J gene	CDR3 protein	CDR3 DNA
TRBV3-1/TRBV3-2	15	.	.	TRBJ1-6	CASSHRGSYNSPLHF	TGTGCCAGCAGCCACAGGGGCTCCTATAATTCACCCCTCCACTTT
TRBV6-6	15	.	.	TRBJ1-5	CASSYSRSSNQPQHF	TGTGCCAGCAGTTACTCAAGGAGTAGCAATCAGCCCCAGCATTTT
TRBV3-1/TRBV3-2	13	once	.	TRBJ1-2	CASSPGRNYGYTF	TGTGCCAGCAGCCCCGGACGGAACTATGGCTACACCTTC
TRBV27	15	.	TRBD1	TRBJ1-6	CASSYGQGRDSPLHF	TGTGCCAGCAGTTACGGACAGGGGAGAGATTCACCCCTCCACTTT
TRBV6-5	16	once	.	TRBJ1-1	CASSYSIGEWGTEAFF	TGTGCCAGCAGTTACTCGATTGGGGAGTGGGGCACTGAAGCTTTCTTT
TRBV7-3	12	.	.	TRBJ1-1	CASRDSNTEAFF	TGTGCCAGCAGAGACAGTAACACTGAAGCTTTCTTT
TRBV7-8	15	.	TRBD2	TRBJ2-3	CASSSREGTTDTQYF	TGTGCCAGCAGCTCACGGGAGGGGACTACAGATACGCAGTATTTT
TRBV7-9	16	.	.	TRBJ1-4	CASSRPGGATNEKLFF	TGTGCCAGCAGCCGCCCGGGAGGCGCAACTAATGAAAAACTGTTTTTT
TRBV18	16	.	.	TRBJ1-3	CASSPSGTWTGNTIYF	TGTGCCAGCTCACCAAGCGGGACCTGGACGGGAAACACCATATATTTT
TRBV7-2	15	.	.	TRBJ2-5	CASSQAVGGRETQYF	TGTGCCAGCAGCCAAGCCGTTGGGGGTCGCGAGACCCAGTACTTC
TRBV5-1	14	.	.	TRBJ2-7	CASSLTGPPYEQYF	TGCGCCAGCAGCTTGACAGGTCCCCCCTACGAGCAGTACTTC
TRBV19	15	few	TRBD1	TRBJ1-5	CASSMRGQGYQPQHF	TGTGCCAGTAGTATGAGGGGACAGGGATATCAGCCCCAGCATTTT
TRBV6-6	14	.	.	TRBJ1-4	CASRLGRAHEKLFF	TGTGCCAGCCGCCTGGGTCGGGCCCATGAAAAACTGTTTTTT
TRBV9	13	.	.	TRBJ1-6	CASSPGEVAPLHF	TGTGCCAGCAGCCCAGGGGAGGTTGCACCCCTCCACTTT
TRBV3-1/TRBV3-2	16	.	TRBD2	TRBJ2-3	CASSLAGDPSTDTQYF	TGTGCCAGCAGCCTAGCGGGGGACCCGAGCACAGATACGCAGTATTTT
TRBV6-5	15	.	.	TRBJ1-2	CASSYSFSGVYGYTF	TGTGCCAGCAGTTACTCCTTTTCCGGGGTATATGGCTACACCTTC
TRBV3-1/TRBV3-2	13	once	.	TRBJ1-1	CASSQSGISEAFF	TGTGCCAGCAGCCAATCAGGGATATCTGAAGCTTTCTTT
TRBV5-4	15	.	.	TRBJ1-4	CASSLVGATNEKLFF	TGTGCCAGCAGCTTGGTGGGGGCGACTAATGAAAAACTGTTTTTT
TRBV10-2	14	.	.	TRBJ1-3	CASSEGGAGNTIYF	TGCGCCAGCAGTGAGGGGGGCGCTGGAAACACCATATATTTT
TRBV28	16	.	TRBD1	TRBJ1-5	CASSLSTGYQNQPQHF	TGTGCCAGCAGTTTATCGACAGGGTATCAAAATCAGCCCCAGCATTTT
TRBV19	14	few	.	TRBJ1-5	CASSLHQGYQPQHF	TGTGCCAGTAGTCTCCATCAGGGTTACCAGCCCCAGCATTTT
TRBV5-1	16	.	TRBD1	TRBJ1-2	CASSIGTGGANYGYTF	TGCGCCAGCAGCATCGGGACAGGGGGAGCTAACTATGGCTACACCTTC
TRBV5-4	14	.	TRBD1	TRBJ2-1	CASSLEQGWNEQFF	TGTGCCAGCAGCTTGGAACAGGGGTGGAATGAGCAGTTCTTC
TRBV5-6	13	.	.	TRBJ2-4	CASSFMAKNIQYF	TGTGCCAGCAGCTTTATGGCCAAAAACATTCAGTACTTC
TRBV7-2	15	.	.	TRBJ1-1	CASSLGGVVNTEAFF	TGTGCCAGCAGCCTCGGGGGGGTAGTGAACACTGAAGCTTTCTTT
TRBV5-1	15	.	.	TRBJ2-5	CASSYHRVGQETQYF	TGCGCCAGCAGCTACCACAGGGTGGGCCAAGAGACCCAGTACTTC
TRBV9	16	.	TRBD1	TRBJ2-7	CASSVGTGQGSYEQYF	TGTGCCAGCAGCGTAGGGACGGGACAGGGCTCCTACGAGCAGTACTTC
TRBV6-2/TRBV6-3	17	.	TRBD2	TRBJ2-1	CASSYYLAGGPHNEQFF	TGTGCCAGCAGTTATTACCTAGCGGGGGGGCCCCACAATGAGCAGTTCTTC
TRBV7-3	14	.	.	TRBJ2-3	CASRRTGARDTQYF	TGTGCCAGCAGAAGGACCGGGGCTAGGGATACGCAGTATTTT
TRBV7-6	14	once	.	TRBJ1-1	CASSLQDMNTEAFF	TGTGCCAGCAGCTTACAGGATATGAACACTGAAGCTTTCTTT
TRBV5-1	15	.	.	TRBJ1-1	CASSFEPGVNTEAFF	TGCGCCAGCAGCTTTGAACCAGGGGTGAACACTGAAGCTTTCTTT
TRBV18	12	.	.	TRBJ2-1	CASSEENHEQFF	TGTGCCAGCTCAGAGGAGAACCATGAGCAGTTCTTC
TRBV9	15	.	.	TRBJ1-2	CASSVVWDKNYGYTF	TGTGCCAGCAGCGTAGTCTGGGATAAAAACTATGGCTACACCTTC
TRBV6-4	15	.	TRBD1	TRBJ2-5	CASSDSAGGEETQYF	TGTGCCAGCAGTGACTCGGCAGGGGGAGAAGAGACCCAGTACTTC
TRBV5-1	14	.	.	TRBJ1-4	CASQARGGDEKLFF	TGCGCCAGCCAGGCACGTGGGGGCGATGAAAAACTGTTTTTT
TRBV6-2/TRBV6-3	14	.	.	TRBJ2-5	CASSYSRVAETQYF	TGTGCCAGCAGTTACTCGAGAGTGGCAGAGACCCAGTACTTC
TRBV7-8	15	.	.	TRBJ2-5	CASSHGLGFQETQYF	TGTGCCAGCAGTCATGGCTTGGGGTTCCAAGAGACCCAGTACTTC
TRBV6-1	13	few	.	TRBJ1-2	CASSELRGGGYTF	TGTGCCAGCAGTGAACTGAGGGGGGGTGGGTACACCTTC
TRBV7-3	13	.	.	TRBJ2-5	CASSSPPLETQYF	TGTGCCAGCAGTAGCCCACCCTTAGAGACCCAGTACTTC
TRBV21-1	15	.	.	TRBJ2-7	CASSPRTGLHYEQYF	TGTGCCAGCAGCCCGCGCACGGGACTCCACTACGAGCAGTACTTC